A single sample is the source of the 23 T cell receptor beta chains below, sequenced in a study of blood T cell repertoires in COVID-19. Here immunoSEQ multiplex PCR was the method, and the copy in TCRdb shows in-frame clones only, minus some. Found here are over 200,000 clones, roughly 88% of them singletons; the top ten hold around 3.7%. The specimen sequenced was PBMCs or T cells enriched from blood (not recorded which). These receptor sequences come from a woman aged 25 to 39 who had been exposed to COVID-19.

The chain is built from TRBV5-6 and TRBJ2-2; no definite D call. The V gene lost 0 bases and the J gene lost 7 bases, with 7 bases spanning the gap. CDR1 is SGHDT, CDR2 YYEEEE, per germline. The length of the CDR3 is 13 residues. The CDR3 DNA is TGTGCCAGCAGCTTGGGGGCCATCGGGGAGCTGTTTTTT. It is translated as CASSLGAIGELFF.

In this sample, this clone turned up once. The rearrangement joins TRBV19 to TRBJ1-4, with 9 nucleotides matching TRBD1. The CDR3 sequence is 16 residues long. Per germline, CDR1 LNHDA and CDR2 SQIVND (reference sequence). V was pared by 3 bases and J by 7 bases, with 9 bases of the junction left unmatched. The CDR3 region has the DNA TGTGCCAGTAGTATCGGCGACAGGGGGGTCGGTGAAAAACTGTTTTTT. This gives the protein CASSIGDRGVGEKLFF.

The chain joins TRBV11-2 to TRBJ1-1; 7 nucleotides line up with TRBD1. V trimming: 5 bases; J trimming: 2 bases; junction bases outside the gene matches: 8. The CDR3 totals 15 residues. Germline CDR1 is SGHAT and CDR2 is FQNNGV. Written as DNA, the CDR3 is TGTGCCAGCAGCCCGCGGACAGGCGAAAACACTGAAGCTTTCTTT. This gives the protein CASSPRTGENTEAFF.

The chain uses TRBV4-2 and TRBJ2-7; 9 bases fit TRBD1. The CDR3 is 16 residues long. The ends lost 1 base at V and 5 bases at J; junction bases unmatched: 9. The germline gives CDR1 LGHNA, CDR2 YNFKEQ. CDR3 loop: CASSQVSGTGLNEQYF. DNA of the CDR3: TGTGCCAGCAGCCAAGTATCCGGGACAGGGTTAAACGAGCAGTACTTC.

The chain has TRBV19 and TRBJ2-7; weak D call: TRBD1 (6 bases). The CDR3 length is 15 residues. CDR1 and CDR2 (germline): LNHDA, SQIVND (reference sequence). The V end lost 3 bases, the J end lost 2 bases, and 14 bases lay between the germline ends. The CDR3 sequence is CASSMGQGSTYEQYF. The CDR3 DNA is TGTGCCAGTAGTATGGGGCAGGGGTCAACCTACGAGCAGTACTTC.

The chain combines TRBV7-9 with TRBJ2-7; 10 bases map to TRBD1. The germline V gene encodes CDR1 SEHNR and CDR2 FQNEAQ (reference sequence). This CDR3 contains 14 residues. V trimming: 6 bases; J trimming: 5 bases; junction bases outside the gene matches: 7. CDR3 sequence: CASSPTGGAHEQYF. CDR3 nucleotides: TGTGCCAGCAGTCCGACAGGGGGCGCCCACGAGCAGTACTTC. The variable domain in full, completed from reference TRBV7-9 and TRBJ2-7, reads DTGVSQNPRHKITKRGQNVTFRCDPISEHNRLYWYRQTLGQGPEFLTYFQNEAQLEKSRLLSDRFSAERPKGSFSTLEIQRTEQGDSAMYLCASSPTGGAHEQYFGPGTRLTVT.

CDR3 DNA: TGCGCCAGCAGCCAACGAATAGCGGGAGCGGTCGTTGAGCAGTTCTTC. Translating gives CASSQRIAGAVVEQFF. The chain employs TRBV4-1 and TRBJ2-1, with TRBD2 identical over 9 bases. There are 16 residues in the CDR3. Germline-derived CDR1 and CDR2 are MGHRA and YSYEKL. Trimming removed 2 bases from V and 9 bases from J; junction bases left unmatched: 11.

The rearrangement joins TRBV18 to TRBJ2-7; D call uncertain. Germline assignment: CDR1 KGHSH and CDR2 LQKENI. The CDR3 contains 11 residues. Trimming stripped 6 bases from V and 3 bases from J, with 6 bases between. The CDR3 region has the DNA TGTGCCAGCTCTCAGAACTACGAGCAGTACTTC. Translating it yields CASSQNYEQYF.

This chain joins TRBV29-1 and TRBJ1-2; 11 bases map to TRBD1. This CDR3 has 16 amino acids. CDR1 is SQVTM, CDR2 ANQGSEA, per germline. With V trimmed by 7 bases and J by 9 bases, 19 bases remained unmatched. This chain's CDR3 is CSAVPGQGAGVGSYTF. CDR3 DNA sequence: TGCAGCGCCGTACCCGGACAGGGGGCGGGAGTGGGTAGCTACACCTTC.

This clone was counted once. This rearrangement joins TRBV5-5 to TRBJ1-6; maybe TRBD1 (6 bases). Trimming stripped 3 bases from V and 8 bases from J, with 12 bases between. The CDR3 loop spans 14 amino acids. Germline-derived CDR1 and CDR2 are SGHKS and YYEKEE (reference sequence). The CDR3 DNA sequence: TGTGCCAGCAGCTCGAGACAGGACCATTCACCCCTCCACTTT. Its protein is CASSSRQDHSPLHF. Supplemented by reference TRBV5-5 and TRBJ1-6, the full variable domain reads DAGVTQSPTHLIKTRGQQVTLRCSPISGHKSVSWYQQVLGQGPQFIFQYYEKEERGRGNFPDRFSARQFPNYSSELNVNALLLGDSALYLCASSSRQDHSPLHFGNGTRLTVT.

This clone was observed a single time. The chain links TRBV20-1 to TRBJ1-5; no definite D call. The CDR3 is 16 amino acids. CDR1 is DFQATT and CDR2 is SNEGSKA in the germline V gene (reference sequence). The V end lost 3 bases, the J end lost 1 base, and 16 bases lay between the germline ends. In nucleotides, the CDR3 is TGCAGTGCTAGTGTTGCCGGGGTAGGGAGCAATCAGCCCCAGCATTTT. It specifies CSASVAGVGSNQPQHF.

This clone appeared once. V is TRBV9 and J is TRBJ1-2, with TRBD1 identical over 7 bases. CDR3 size: 14 residues. V lost 3 bases, J lost 4 bases, and 6 bases stayed unmatched. Per the germline V gene, CDR1 is SGDLS and CDR2 is YYNGEE. CDR3 protein: CASSGQGRSYGYTF. The DNA for the CDR3 is TGTGCCAGCAGCGGACAGGGACGCTCCTATGGCTACACCTTC.

The rearrangement joins TRBV6-5 to TRBJ2-7, with D tentatively TRBD1 (5 bases). CDR3 length equals 14 residues. Trimming stripped 6 bases from V and 2 bases from J, with 14 bases between. CDR1 is MNHEY and CDR2 is SVGAGI in the germline V gene. The DNA for the CDR3 is TGTGCCAGCAGCGTTGGGGCAAGCACCTACGAGCAGTACTTC. Translating gives CASSVGASTYEQYF.

J is TRBJ2-1 and V is TRBV10-2; TRBD2 aligns across 8 bases. The V gene's germline CDR1 is WSHSY and CDR2 SAAADI. The CDR3 has 17 amino acids. The trim removed 2 bases at V and 3 bases at J, leaving 9 bases unmatched. The CDR3 loop is CASSEEGTSGFYNEQFF. CDR3 bases: TGCGCCAGCAGTGAGGAAGGTACTAGCGGCTTCTACAATGAGCAGTTCTTC.

V and J are TRBV18 and TRBJ1-1, with D possibly being TRBD1 (6 bases). This CDR3 comprises 14 residues. CDR1 is KGHSH, CDR2 LQKENI, per germline. Trimming shortened V by 4 bases and J by 6 bases, and 15 bases separated the two germline ends. CDR3 in amino acids: CASSLRDNVAEAFF. CDR3 nucleotide sequence: TGTGCCAGCTCACTCCGGGACAATGTTGCTGAAGCTTTCTTT.

The chain is built from TRBV19 and TRBJ1-5; the D gene is possibly TRBD1 (5 bases). The length of the CDR3 is 15 residues. V shed 6 bases and J shed 4 bases, with 16 bases lying between them. Germline assignment: CDR1 LNHDA and CDR2 SQIVND (reference sequence). DNA of the CDR3: TGTGCCAGTAGCCAAACCGGGACTTCAAATCAGCCCCAGCATTTT. This translates into CASSQTGTSNQPQHF.

This clone was seen a single time. The V call is TRBV5-6, the J call TRBJ2-3, with 10 bases lining up with TRBD2. J lost 5 bases, V lost 0 bases, and 12 bases had no gene match. Germline CDR1 and CDR2: SGHDT and YYEEEE. There are 18 residues in the CDR3. The CDR3 sequence is CASSLVPSGGSGGDTQYF. The CDR3 DNA reads as TGTGCCAGCAGCTTGGTGCCTAGCGGGGGCAGTGGAGGAGATACGCAGTATTTT.

The chain employs TRBV30 and TRBJ1-2, with D unresolved. The germline V and J ends were trimmed by 0 bases and 6 bases, with 11 bases remaining between them. CDR3 length: 13 amino acids. Germline CDR1 is GTSNPN and CDR2 is SVGIG (reference sequence). CDR3 nucleotide sequence: TGTGCCTGGAGTGTAATGGGGAGTCATGGCTACACCTTC. Its translation: CAWSVMGSHGYTF.

The chain couples TRBV15 to TRBJ1-4, with D uncertain. Germline CDR1 reads LNHNV; CDR2 reads YYDKDF (reference sequence). The CDR3 length is 15 residues. The ends were cut back, 1 base at V and 5 bases at J, with 11 bases in the middle. Here the CDR3 reads CATSRGGEVNEKLFF. DNA for the CDR3: TGTGCCACCAGCAGAGGCGGGGAGGTGAATGAAAAACTGTTTTTT.

The CDR3 here is CASSYSLGTGGGEQYF. CDR3 sequence (DNA): TGTGCCAGCAGTTACTCGCTTGGGACAGGGGGCGGCGAGCAGTACTTC. The chain couples TRBV6-5 to TRBJ2-7, with 12 nucleotides matching TRBD1. The CDR3 loop spans 16 amino acids. V lost 0 bases to trimming and J lost 6 bases; unmatched junction nucleotides: 6. Germline lookup yields CDR1 MNHEY and CDR2 SVGAGI.

The chain combines TRBV7-9 with TRBJ2-1; 12 bases agree with TRBD2. V shed 3 bases, J shed 7 bases, and the junction held 10 bases outside the gene matches. Germline V CDR1 and CDR2: SEHNR, FQNEAQ (reference sequence). CDR3 length: 17 residues. In nucleotides, the CDR3 is TGTGCCAGCAGCTTTGCGACGACTAGCGGGAGTGGTAATGAGCAGTTCTTC. Amino acid sequence: CASSFATTSGSGNEQFF. The full variable domain, rest sourced from reference TRBV7-9 and TRBJ2-1, is DTGVSQNPRHKITKRGQNVTFRCDPISEHNRLYWYRQTLGQGPEFLTYFQNEAQLEKSRLLSDRFSAERPKGSFSTLEIQRTEQGDSAMYLCASSFATTSGSGNEQFFGPGTRLTVL.

The chain has TRBV5-4 and TRBJ2-3; the match to TRBD2 covers 13 bases. After removal of 3 bases from V and 3 bases from J, the junction contained 10 bases not matched to a gene. CDR1 and CDR2 (germline): SGHNT, YYREEE (reference sequence). The CDR3 has 18 amino acids. The CDR3 DNA follows: TGTGCCAGCAGCTCAGGACTAGCGGGAGTAGGTGGTACAGATACGCAGTATTTT. It is translated as CASSSGLAGVGGTDTQYF.

The V and J genes are TRBV24-1 and TRBJ2-3; no clear D gene. Between the trimmed V and J ends, which lost 2 bases and 2 bases, there was a span of 10 bases. Germline CDR1 KGHDR, CDR2 SFDVKD. The CDR3 length is 15 residues. The CDR3 coding sequence is TGTGCCACCAGTGATTCTAACTTCCACACAGATACGCAGTATTTT. Amino acid sequence: CATSDSNFHTDTQYF.